The clone carrying this T cell receptor (beta chain) showed up just once. The CDR3 has 15 residues. The germline gives CDR1 WNHNN, CDR2 SYGVQD (reference sequence). Germline trimming cut 5 bases from V and 0 bases from J; bases unmatched to any gene: 4. Libraries were prepared by immunoSEQ multiplex PCR; TCRdb keeps only in-frame clonotypes and omits some of them. Counted here are 20,000 to 25,000 clones, 95% to 96% occurring once; the ten biggest clones make up 1.3%. The record originates from a study of regulatory and conventional T cells in RAG deficiency. The sorted conventional CD4+ T cells were CD25-low and CD127-high, with genomic DNA sequenced. This sample also appeared in a second study, on regulatory T cells. As reported in that work: Amplification used 52 TRBV primers and 13 TRBJ primers.

The source of this sequence is a human donor in good health. The sequenced sample consisted of CD25- CD4+ T cells sorted from blood. The chain has TRBV10-1 and TRBJ2-3; 8 bases agree with TRBD2. This CDR3 is CASSTAGASTDTQYF. In nucleotides, the CDR3 is TGCGCCAGCAGTACAGCGGGGGCTAGCACAGATACGCAGTATTTT.